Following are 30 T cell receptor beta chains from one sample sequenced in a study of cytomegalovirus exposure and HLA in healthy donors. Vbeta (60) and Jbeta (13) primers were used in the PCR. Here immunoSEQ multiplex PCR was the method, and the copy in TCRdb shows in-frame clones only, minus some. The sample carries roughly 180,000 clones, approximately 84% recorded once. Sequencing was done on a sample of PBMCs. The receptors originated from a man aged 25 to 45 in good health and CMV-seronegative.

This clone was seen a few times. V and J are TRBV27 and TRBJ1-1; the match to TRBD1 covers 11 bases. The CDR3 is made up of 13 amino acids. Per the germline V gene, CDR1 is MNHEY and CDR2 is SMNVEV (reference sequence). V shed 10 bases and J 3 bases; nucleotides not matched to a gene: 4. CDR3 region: CATPGQGDTEAFF. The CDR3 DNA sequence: TGTGCCACCCCGGGACAGGGGGACACTGAAGCTTTCTTT.

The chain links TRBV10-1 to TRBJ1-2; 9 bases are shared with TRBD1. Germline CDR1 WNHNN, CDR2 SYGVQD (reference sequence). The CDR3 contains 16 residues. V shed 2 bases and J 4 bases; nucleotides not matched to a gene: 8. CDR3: CASSEGPGQGGYGYTF. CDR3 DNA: TGCGCCAGCAGTGAGGGGCCGGGACAGGGTGGCTATGGCTACACCTTC.

CDR3 sequence: CASSLTGDRATGELFF. CDR3 DNA: TGTGCCAGCAGCTTAACCGGGGACAGGGCCACCGGGGAGCTGTTTTTT. This chain uses TRBV7-3 with TRBJ2-2, with TRBD1 identical over 9 bases. J gave up 4 bases and V 0 bases, and 3 bases lay outside the gene matches. The CDR3 runs to 16 residues. Germline CDR1 reads SGHTA; CDR2 reads FQGTGA.

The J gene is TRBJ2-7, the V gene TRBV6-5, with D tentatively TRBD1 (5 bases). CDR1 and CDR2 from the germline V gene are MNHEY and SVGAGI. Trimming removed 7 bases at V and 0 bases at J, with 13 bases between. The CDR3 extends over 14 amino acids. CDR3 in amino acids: CASKQGHTSYEQYF. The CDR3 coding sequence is TGTGCCAGCAAGCAGGGTCACACCTCCTACGAGCAGTACTTC.

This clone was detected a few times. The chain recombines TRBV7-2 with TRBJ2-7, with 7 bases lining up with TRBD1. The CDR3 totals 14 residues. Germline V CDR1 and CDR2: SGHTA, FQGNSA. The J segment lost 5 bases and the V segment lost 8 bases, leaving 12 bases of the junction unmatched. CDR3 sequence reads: CASFKGQITDEQYF. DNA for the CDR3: TGTGCCAGCTTTAAGGGACAGATTACTGACGAGCAGTACTTC.

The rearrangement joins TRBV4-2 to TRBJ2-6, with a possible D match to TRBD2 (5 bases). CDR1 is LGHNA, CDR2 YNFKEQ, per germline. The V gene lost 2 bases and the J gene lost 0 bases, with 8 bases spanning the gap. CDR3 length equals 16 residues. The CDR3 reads CASSQLGLSGANVLTF. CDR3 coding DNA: TGTGCCAGCAGCCAACTCGGACTCTCTGGGGCCAACGTCCTGACTTTC.

Here the CDR3 reads CASSLGQGTYEQYF. The CDR3 nucleotides are TGTGCCAGCAGTCTAGGACAGGGAACCTACGAGCAGTACTTC. The V gene is TRBV27, the J gene TRBJ2-7; 8 nucleotides align to TRBD1. CDR1 is MNHEY, CDR2 SMNVEV, per germline (reference sequence). After removal of 5 bases from V and 2 bases from J, the junction contained 5 bases not matched to a gene. CDR3 size: 14 residues.

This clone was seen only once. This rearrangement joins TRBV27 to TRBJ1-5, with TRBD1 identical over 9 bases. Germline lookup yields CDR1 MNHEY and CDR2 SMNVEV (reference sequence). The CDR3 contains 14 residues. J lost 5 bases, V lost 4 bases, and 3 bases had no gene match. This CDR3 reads CASSSGTGYQPQHF. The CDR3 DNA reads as TGTGCCAGCAGTTCCGGGACAGGGTATCAGCCCCAGCATTTT.

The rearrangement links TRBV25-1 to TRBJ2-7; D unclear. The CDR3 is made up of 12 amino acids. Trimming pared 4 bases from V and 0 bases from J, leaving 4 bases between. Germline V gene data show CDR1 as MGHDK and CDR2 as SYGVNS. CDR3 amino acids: CASSGRSYEQYF. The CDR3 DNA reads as TGTGCCAGCAGTGGTCGCTCCTACGAGCAGTACTTC.

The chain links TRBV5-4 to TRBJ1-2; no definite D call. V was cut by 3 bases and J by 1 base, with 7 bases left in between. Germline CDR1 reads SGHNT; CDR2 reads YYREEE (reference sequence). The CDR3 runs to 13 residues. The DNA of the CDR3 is TGTGCCAGCAGCTCCCAGTATAACTATGGCTACACCTTC. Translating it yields CASSSQYNYGYTF.

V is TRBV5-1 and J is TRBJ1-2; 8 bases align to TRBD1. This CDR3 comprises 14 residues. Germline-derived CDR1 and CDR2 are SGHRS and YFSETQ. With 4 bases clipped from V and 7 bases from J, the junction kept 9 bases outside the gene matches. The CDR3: CASSLGQGGAGYTF. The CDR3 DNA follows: TGCGCCAGCAGCCTAGGACAGGGAGGCGCTGGCTACACCTTC.

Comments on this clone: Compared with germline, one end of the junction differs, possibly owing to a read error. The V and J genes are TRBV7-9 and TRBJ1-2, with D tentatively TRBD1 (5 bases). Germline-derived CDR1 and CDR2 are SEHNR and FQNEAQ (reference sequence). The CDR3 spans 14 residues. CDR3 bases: TGTTCCAGCAGCTTAATCTTGCCAGGGTTAGGCTACACCTTC. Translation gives CSSSLILPGLGYTF.

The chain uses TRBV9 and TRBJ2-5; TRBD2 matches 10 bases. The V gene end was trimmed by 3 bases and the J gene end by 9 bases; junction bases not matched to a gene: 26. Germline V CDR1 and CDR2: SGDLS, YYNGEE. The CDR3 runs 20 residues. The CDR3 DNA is TGTGCCAGCAGCGCCTTCCCTGGGTCCACAACGGGACTAGCGACTAGGGCCCAGTACTTC. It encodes CASSAFPGSTTGLATRAQYF.

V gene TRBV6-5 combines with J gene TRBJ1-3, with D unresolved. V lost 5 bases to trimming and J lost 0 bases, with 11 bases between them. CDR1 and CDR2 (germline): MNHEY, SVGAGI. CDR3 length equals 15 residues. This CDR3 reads CASSRGGGSGNTIYF. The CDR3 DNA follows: TGTGCCAGCAGTCGCGGCGGCGGCTCTGGAAACACCATATATTTT.

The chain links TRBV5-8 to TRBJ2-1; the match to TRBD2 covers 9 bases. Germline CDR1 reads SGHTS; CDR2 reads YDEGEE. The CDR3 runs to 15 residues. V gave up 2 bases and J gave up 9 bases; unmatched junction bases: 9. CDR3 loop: CASSFDAGGPGEQFF. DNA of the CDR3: TGTGCCAGCAGCTTTGATGCGGGAGGGCCAGGTGAGCAGTTCTTC.

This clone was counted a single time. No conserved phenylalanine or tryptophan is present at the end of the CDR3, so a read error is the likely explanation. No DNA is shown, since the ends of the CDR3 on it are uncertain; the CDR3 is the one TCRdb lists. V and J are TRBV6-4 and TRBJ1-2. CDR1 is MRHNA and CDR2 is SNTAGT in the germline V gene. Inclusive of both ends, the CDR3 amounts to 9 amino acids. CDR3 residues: CASSDSNHS.

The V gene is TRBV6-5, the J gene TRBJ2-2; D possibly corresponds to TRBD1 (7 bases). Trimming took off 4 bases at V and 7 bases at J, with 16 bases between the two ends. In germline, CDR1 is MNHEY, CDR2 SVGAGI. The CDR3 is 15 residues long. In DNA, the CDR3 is TGTGCCAGCAGTTGGAATACCCAGGGGGGCGGGGAGCTGTTTTTT. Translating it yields CASSWNTQGGGELFF.

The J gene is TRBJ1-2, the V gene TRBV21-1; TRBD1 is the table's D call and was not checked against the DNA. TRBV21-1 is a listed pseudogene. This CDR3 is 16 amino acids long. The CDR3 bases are TGTGCCAGCAGCAAAGGGGGGGACAGGGCGGCGCTTGGCTACACCTTC. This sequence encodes CASSKGGDRAALGYTF.

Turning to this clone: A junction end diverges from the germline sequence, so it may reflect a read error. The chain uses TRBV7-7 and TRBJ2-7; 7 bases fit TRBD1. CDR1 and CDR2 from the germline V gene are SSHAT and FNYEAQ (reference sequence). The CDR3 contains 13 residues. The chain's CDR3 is CASSTDRAGEQYF. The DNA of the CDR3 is TGTGCTAGCAGCACAGACAGGGCTGGCGAGCAGTACTTC.

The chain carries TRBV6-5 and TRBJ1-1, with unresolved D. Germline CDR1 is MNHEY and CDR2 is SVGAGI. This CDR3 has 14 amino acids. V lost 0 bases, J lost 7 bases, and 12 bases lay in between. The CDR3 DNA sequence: TGTGCCAGCAGTTACTCGAACGGGGTTGGTGAAGCTTTCTTT. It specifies CASSYSNGVGEAFF.

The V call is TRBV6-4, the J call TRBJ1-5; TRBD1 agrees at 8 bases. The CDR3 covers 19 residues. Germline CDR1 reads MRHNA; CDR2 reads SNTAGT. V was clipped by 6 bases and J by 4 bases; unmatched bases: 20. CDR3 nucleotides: TGTGCCAGCAGGGCCGTGGACAGGGATACCGGGGGCTTGAATCAGCCCCAGCATTTT. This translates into CASRAVDRDTGGLNQPQHF.

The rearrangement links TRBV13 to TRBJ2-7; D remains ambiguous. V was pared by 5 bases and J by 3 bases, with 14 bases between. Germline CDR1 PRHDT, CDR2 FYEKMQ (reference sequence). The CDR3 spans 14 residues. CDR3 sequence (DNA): TGTGCCAGCAGCAGAGGCAGACGAAACTACGAGCAGTACTTC. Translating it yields CASSRGRRNYEQYF. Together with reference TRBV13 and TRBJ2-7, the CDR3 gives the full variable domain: AAGVIQSPRHLIKEKRETATLKCYPIPRHDTVYWYQQGPGQDPQFLISFYEKMQSDKGSIPDRFSAQQFSDYHSELNMSSLELGDSALYFCASSRGRRNYEQYFGPGTRLTVT.

The CDR3 spells CASSQMGGSGELFF. The DNA for the CDR3 is TGTGCCAGCAGCCAGATGGGGGGATCCGGGGAGCTGTTTTTT. The chain is built from TRBV11-2 and TRBJ2-2; D may be TRBD2 (6 bases). The CDR3 loop spans 14 amino acids. Germline lookup yields CDR1 SGHAT and CDR2 FQNNGV. Trimming shortened V by 5 bases and J by 6 bases, and 13 bases separated the two germline ends. Combining the CDR3 with reference TRBV11-2 and TRBJ2-2 gives the whole variable domain EAGVAQSPRYKIIEKRQSVAFWCNPISGHATLYWYQQILGQGPKLLIQFQNNGVVDDSQLPKDRFSAERLKGVDSTLKIQPAKLEDSAVYLCASSQMGGSGELFFGEGSRLTVL.

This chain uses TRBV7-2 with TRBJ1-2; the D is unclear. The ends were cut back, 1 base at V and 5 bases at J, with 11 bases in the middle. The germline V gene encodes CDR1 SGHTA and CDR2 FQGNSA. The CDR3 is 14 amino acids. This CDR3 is CASSLGERGYGYTF. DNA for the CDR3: TGTGCCAGCAGCTTAGGGGAACGGGGATATGGCTACACCTTC. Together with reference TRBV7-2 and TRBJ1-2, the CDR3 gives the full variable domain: GAGVSQSPSNKVTEKGKDVELRCDPISGHTALYWYRQSLGQGLEFLIYFQGNSAPDKSGLPSDRFSAERTGGSVSTLTIQRTQQEDSAVYLCASSLGERGYGYTFGSGTRLTVV.

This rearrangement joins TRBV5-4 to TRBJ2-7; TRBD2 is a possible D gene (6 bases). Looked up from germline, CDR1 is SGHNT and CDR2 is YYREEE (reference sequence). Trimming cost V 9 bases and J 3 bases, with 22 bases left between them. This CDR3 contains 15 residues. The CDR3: CATGHGGTADYEQYF. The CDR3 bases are TGTGCCACCGGCCACGGAGGGACGGCTGACTACGAGCAGTACTTC.

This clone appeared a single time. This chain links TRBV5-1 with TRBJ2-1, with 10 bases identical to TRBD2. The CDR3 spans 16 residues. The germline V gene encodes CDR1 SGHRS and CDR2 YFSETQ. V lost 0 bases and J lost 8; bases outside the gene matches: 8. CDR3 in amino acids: CASSLGASGSPDEQFF. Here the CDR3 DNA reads TGCGCCAGCAGCTTGGGGGCTAGCGGGAGCCCGGATGAGCAGTTCTTC.

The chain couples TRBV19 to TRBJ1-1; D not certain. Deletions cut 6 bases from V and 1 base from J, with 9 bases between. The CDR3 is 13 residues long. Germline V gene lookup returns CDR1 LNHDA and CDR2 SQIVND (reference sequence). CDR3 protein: CASRWAQNTEAFF. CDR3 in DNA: TGTGCCAGTAGGTGGGCGCAGAACACTGAAGCTTTCTTT.

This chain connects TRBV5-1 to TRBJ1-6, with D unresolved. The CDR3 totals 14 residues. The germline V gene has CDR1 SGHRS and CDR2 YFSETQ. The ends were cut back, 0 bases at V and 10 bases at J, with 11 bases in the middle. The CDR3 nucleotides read TGCGCCAGCAGCTTGGGAACCAGGTGGTCACCCCTCCACTTT. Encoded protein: CASSLGTRWSPLHF.

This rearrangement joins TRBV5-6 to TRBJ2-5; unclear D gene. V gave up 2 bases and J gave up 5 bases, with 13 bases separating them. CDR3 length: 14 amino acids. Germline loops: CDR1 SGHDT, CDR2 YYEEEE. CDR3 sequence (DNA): TGTGCCAGCAGCTTTGTGGGTACGAGGGAGACCCAGTACTTC. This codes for CASSFVGTRETQYF.

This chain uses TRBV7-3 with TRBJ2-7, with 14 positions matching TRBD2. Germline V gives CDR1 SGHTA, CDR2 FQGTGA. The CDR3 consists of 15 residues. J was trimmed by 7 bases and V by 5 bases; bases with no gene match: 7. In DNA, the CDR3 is TGTGCCAGCAGCCGACTAGCGGGAGGGCCTTATGAGCAGTACTTC. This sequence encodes CASSRLAGGPYEQYF.